A selection of T cell receptor beta chains follows, all from one sample in a study of cytomegalovirus exposure and HLA in healthy donors. Profiling relied on immunoSEQ multiplex PCR, and the TCRdb table lists in-frame clones only, not all of them. The table records some 150,000 clones, roughly 80% of them present only once. Sequenced input: PBMCs. These receptors originate from a man younger than 40 in good health and CMV-seropositive. The CDR3 runs from the conserved cysteine through the conserved F or W. The D gene is left open where the match is weak. The size of a clone is reported for some rows only, either as once, few or many, or as a class for expanded clones.

D: -; V: TRBV19; J: TRBJ2-7; size: -; DNA: TGTGCCAGTAGTATAGATCTATCGCGCGACGAGCAGTACTTC; CDR3: CASSIDLSRDEQYF
D: -; V: TRBV19; J: TRBJ1-1; size: -; DNA: TGTGCCAGTAGTCCCCGGGGGAGTCGGGCTTTCTTT; CDR3: CASSPRGSRAFF
D: TRBD1; V: TRBV2; J: TRBJ1-4; size: -; DNA: TGTGCCAGCATAGAAGGACAGGGGGCTCTGGGGAATGAAAAACTGTTTTTT; CDR3: CASIEGQGALGNEKLFF
D: TRBD1; V: TRBV6-5; J: TRBJ2-5; size: few; DNA: TGTGCCAGCAGCTTGGACAGGGTGGAGACCCAGTACTTC; CDR3: CASSLDRVETQYF
D: -; V: TRBV29-1; J: TRBJ2-7; size: few; DNA: TGCAGCGTTGAAAGGAGCTCCTACGAGCAGTACTTC; CDR3: CSVERSSYEQYF
D: TRBD1; V: TRBV7-6; J: TRBJ2-7; size: once; DNA: TGTGCCAGCAGCAGACAGGGATTTGATGGCGAGCAGTACTTC; CDR3: CASSRQGFDGEQYF
D: -; V: TRBV5-4; J: TRBJ1-3; size: -; DNA: TGTGCCAGCAGCCCGGAGGGCAGAAGAACCATATATTTT; CDR3: CASSPEGRRTIYF
D: TRBD1; V: TRBV4-1; J: TRBJ2-7; size: -; DNA: TGCGCCAGCAGCCAAGAAACTACCCGGGACAGGGGTTACGAGCAGTACTTC; CDR3: CASSQETTRDRGYEQYF
D: -; V: TRBV19; J: TRBJ1-5; size: -; DNA: TGTGCCAGTAGTACGCCGACAGGTGAAGGCAATCAGCCCCAGCATTTT; CDR3: CASSTPTGEGNQPQHF
D: -; V: TRBV7-2; J: TRBJ1-1; size: -; DNA: TGTGCCAGCAGCTTATTGGTACAGGGTCCGACTGAAGCTTTCTTT; CDR3: CASSLLVQGPTEAFF
D: TRBD2; V: TRBV13; J: TRBJ2-1; size: -; DNA: TGTGCCAGCAGCAAAGGACTAGCGGGGAACAATGAGCAGTTCTTC; CDR3: CASSKGLAGNNEQFF
D: TRBD1; V: TRBV7-9; J: TRBJ1-2; size: -; DNA: TGTGCCAGCAGCTTAATAGGGGGCGGGTACACCTTC; CDR3: CASSLIGGGYTF
D: TRBD2; V: TRBV6-5; J: TRBJ2-7; size: -; DNA: TGTGCCAGCAGTTACTCATTCGGCGGGGGGGACTACGAGCAGTACTTC; CDR3: CASSYSFGGGDYEQYF
D: TRBD2; V: TRBV14; J: TRBJ2-3; size: -; DNA: TGTGCCAGCAGCCAACCGCCGCTAGCGGGAGGCCTTTCTAGCACAGATACGCAGTATTTT; CDR3: CASSQPPLAGGLSSTDTQYF
D: TRBD1; V: TRBV7-6; J: TRBJ2-1; size: once; DNA: TGTGCCAGCAGCGCTACAGGGGGTTCTGTCAATGAGCAGTTCTTC; CDR3: CASSATGGSVNEQFF
D: -; V: TRBV21-1; J: TRBJ2-2; size: -; DNA: TGTGCCAGCAGCAAGTTGCAGGCTACGAACACCGGGGAGCTGTTTTTT; CDR3: CASSKLQATNTGELFF